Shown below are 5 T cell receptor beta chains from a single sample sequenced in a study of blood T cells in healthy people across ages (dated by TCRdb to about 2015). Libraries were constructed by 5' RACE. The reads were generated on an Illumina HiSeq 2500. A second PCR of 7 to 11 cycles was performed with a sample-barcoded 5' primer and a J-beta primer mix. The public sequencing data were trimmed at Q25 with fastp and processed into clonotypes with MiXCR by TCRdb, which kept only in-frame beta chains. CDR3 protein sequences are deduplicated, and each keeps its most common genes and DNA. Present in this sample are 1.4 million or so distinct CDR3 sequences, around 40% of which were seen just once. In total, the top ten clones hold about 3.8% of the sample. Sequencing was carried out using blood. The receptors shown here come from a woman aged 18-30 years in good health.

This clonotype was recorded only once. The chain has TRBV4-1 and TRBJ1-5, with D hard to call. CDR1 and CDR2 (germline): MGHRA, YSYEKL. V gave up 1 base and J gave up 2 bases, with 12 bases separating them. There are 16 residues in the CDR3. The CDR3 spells CASSQVWEMGNQPQHF. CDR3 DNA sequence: TGCGCCAGCAGCCAAGTATGGGAAATGGGCAATCAGCCCCAGCATTTT.

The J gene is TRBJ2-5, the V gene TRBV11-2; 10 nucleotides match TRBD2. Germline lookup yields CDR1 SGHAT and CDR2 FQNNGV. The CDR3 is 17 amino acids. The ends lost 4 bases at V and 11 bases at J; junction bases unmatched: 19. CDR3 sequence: CASSSQSGRDTYNEQYF. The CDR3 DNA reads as TGTGCCAGCAGCTCCCAAAGCGGGAGGGATACCTACAATGAGCAGTACTTC.

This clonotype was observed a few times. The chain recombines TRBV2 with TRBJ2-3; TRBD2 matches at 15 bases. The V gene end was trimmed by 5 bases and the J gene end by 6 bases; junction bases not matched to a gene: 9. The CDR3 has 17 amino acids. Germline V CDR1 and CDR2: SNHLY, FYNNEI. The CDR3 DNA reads TGTGCCAGCAGTATTTCTTCCGGGACTAGCGGGGGGGATACGCAGTATTTT. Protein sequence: CASSISSGTSGGDTQYF.

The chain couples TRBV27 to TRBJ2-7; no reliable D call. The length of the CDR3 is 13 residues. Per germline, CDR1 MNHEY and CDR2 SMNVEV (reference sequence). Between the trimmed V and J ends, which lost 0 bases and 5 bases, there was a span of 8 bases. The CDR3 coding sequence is TGTGCCAGCAGTTTATCGAATATCCACGAGCAGTACTTC. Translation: CASSLSNIHEQYF.

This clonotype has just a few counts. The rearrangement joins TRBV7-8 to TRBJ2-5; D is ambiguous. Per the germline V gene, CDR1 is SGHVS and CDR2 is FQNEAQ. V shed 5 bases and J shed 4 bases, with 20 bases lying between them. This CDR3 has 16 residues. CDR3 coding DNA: TGTGCCAGCAGCCCTCGTCGTCAGGATAGCCGAGAGACCCAGTACTTC. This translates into CASSPRRQDSRETQYF.